The clone carrying this T cell receptor (beta chain) was detected a few times. This specimen belongs to a study of spatial heterogeneity in lung cancer. At the level of the study: Samples were obtained from about 75 donors, all untreated early-stage non-small cell lung cancer patients.

The CDR3 totals 16 residues. The germline V and J ends were trimmed by 1 base and 6 bases, with 16 bases remaining between them. Germline V gene data show CDR1 as LGHNA and CDR2 as YNFKEQ. The time point: blood at routine non-recurrence follow-up after resection. Tumor, nontumor lung or frozen PBMC supplied whole RNA that was sequenced unsorted. In the library, each TCR cDNA molecule bore its own unique molecular identifier. MiXCR was run by TCRdb on the 5' RACE reads, yielding one entry per CDR3 protein. The sample has around 110,000 distinct CDR3 sequences, 9.5% to 15% seen once. This sequence joins TRBV4-2 and TRBJ1-5; D unresolved. The sequence was collected from a male donor with early-stage non-small cell lung cancer. Sequences were derived from PBMCs, sampled at follow-up. CDR3 sequence: CASSQVGIRGSQPQHF. For the CDR3, the DNA is TGTGCCAGCAGCCAAGTGGGTATCCGGGGAAGTCAGCCCCAGCATTTT.